Reported below is one T cell receptor (beta chain). The antigen is unknown. This sample was taken from a study of cytomegalovirus exposure and HLA in healthy donors. Findings and limits, study-wide: Per published reports, the classifier diagnosed cytomegalovirus status with high specificity and sensitivity.

Profiling relied on immunoSEQ multiplex PCR, and the TCRdb table lists in-frame clones only, not all of them. This repertoire shows some 200,000 clones, about nine tenths found once; its top ten account for roughly 6.6%. Germline trimming cut 1 base from V and 0 bases from J; bases unmatched to any gene: 10. Germline lookup yields CDR1 SGHRS and CDR2 YFSETQ. The CDR3 has 17 residues. The sequence derives from a man aged 25-40 years in good health and CMV-seropositive. The source material was PBMCs. The chain couples TRBV5-1 to TRBJ2-7; 7 positions match TRBD1. The CDR3 bases are TGCGCCAGCAGCTTGCCGGACCGGGACAGTGACTCCTACGAGCAGTACTTC. Translating gives CASSLPDRDSDSYEQYF.